These 13 T cell receptor beta chains were all obtained from the same sample, sequenced in a study of OX40 agonist ivuxolimab in advanced cancers. The repertoire was sequenced with immunoSEQ multiplex PCR; TCRdb's copy has only in-frame clones and lacks some. The sample yields about 46,000 clones, around 90% seen once. Sample: CD4+ or CD8+ T cells sorted from blood, taken in a trial of the OX40 agonist ivuxolimab. These TCRs come from an adult with an advanced solid tumor such as melanoma, head and neck, liver or kidney cancer.

The chain carries TRBV29-1 and TRBJ2-5; a weak D match, TRBD1 (6 bases). Germline CDR1 SQVTM, CDR2 ANQGSEA. The V gene lost 8 bases and the J gene lost 10 bases, with 14 bases spanning the gap. The CDR3 has 10 residues. CDR3 nucleotide sequence: TGCAGCATTCAGGGGTTAGGCCAGTACTTC. Protein: CSIQGLGQYF.

A note on this clone: Within the sample, other DNA sequences also encode this same CDR3. This chain uses TRBV2 with TRBJ2-7; unclear D gene. The CDR3 contains 12 residues. V was trimmed by 6 bases and J by 1 base, leaving 7 bases between them. Germline CDR1 is SNHLY and CDR2 is FYNNEI. CDR3 DNA: TGTGCCAGCAGATGGATTTCCTACGAGCAGTACTTC. Its protein is CASRWISYEQYF.

This clone appeared once. The chain recombines TRBV4-3 with TRBJ1-6; tentatively, D is TRBD1 (5 bases). Trimming left V 0 bases short and J 4 bases short, with 10 bases between. Looked up from germline, CDR1 is LGHNA and CDR2 is YSLEER. There are 16 residues in the CDR3. CDR3 protein: CASSQDIRTYNSPLHF. In nucleotides, the CDR3 is TGCGCCAGCAGCCAAGATATAAGGACATATAATTCACCCCTCCACTTT.

This chain links TRBV28 with TRBJ2-7, with D possibly being TRBD1 (6 bases). CDR3 size: 13 residues. V gave up 6 bases and J gave up 2 bases, with 11 bases separating them. CDR1 and CDR2 from the germline V gene are MDHEN and SYDVKM. The CDR3 bases are TGTGCCAGCAGGCCCGGACAGACCTACGAGCAGTACTTC. It codes for CASRPGQTYEQYF.

The chain combines TRBV19 with TRBJ1-1; D possibly corresponds to TRBD1 (5 bases). V was shortened by 0 bases and J by 1 base, with 9 bases between the two germline ends. The germline CDR1 and CDR2 sequences are LNHDA and SQIVND (reference sequence). The CDR3 sequence is 15 residues long. The CDR3 here is CASSIEAGWNTEAFF. The CDR3 DNA is TGTGCCAGTAGTATAGAGGCAGGGTGGAACACTGAAGCTTTCTTT.

The chain links TRBV5-1 to TRBJ1-2; D is unresolved. The V gene lost 1 base and the J gene lost 8 bases, with 9 bases spanning the gap. Per the germline V gene, CDR1 is SGHRS and CDR2 is YFSETQ. The CDR3 spans 12 residues. The CDR3 region has the DNA TGCGCCAGCAGCTTGTCTTCAGACGGCTACACCTTC. Translation gives CASSLSSDGYTF.

The chain links TRBV14 to TRBJ2-7; perhaps TRBD1 as D (6 bases). Between the trimmed V and J ends, which lost 5 bases and 3 bases, there was a span of 17 bases. The CDR3 loop spans 15 amino acids. CDR1 and CDR2 (germline): SGHDN, FVKESK. The CDR3 DNA is TGTGCCAGCAGCTGGGGACAACTAACCGACTACGAGCAGTACTTC. Translation: CASSWGQLTDYEQYF.

V and J are TRBV2 and TRBJ1-5; a weak D match, TRBD1 (5 bases). The ends were cut back, 7 bases at V and 0 bases at J, with 13 bases in the middle. There are 15 residues in the CDR3. Looked up from germline, CDR1 is SNHLY and CDR2 is FYNNEI. The CDR3 region is CASTLRGYSNQPQHF. CDR3 coding DNA: TGTGCCAGCACACTGAGGGGATATAGCAATCAGCCCCAGCATTTT.

J is TRBJ2-5 and V is TRBV5-6, with 9 bases fitting TRBD1. The V gene's germline CDR1 is SGHDT and CDR2 YYEEEE. V shed 0 bases, J shed 3 bases, and the junction held 3 bases outside the gene matches. This CDR3 contains 15 residues. CDR3 amino acids: CASSLVRDREETQYF. In nucleotides, the CDR3 is TGTGCCAGCAGCTTGGTCCGGGACAGGGAAGAGACCCAGTACTTC. The full variable domain, completed using reference TRBV5-6 and TRBJ2-5, is DAGVTQSPTHLIKTRGQQVTLRCSPKSGHDTVSWYQQALGQGPQFIFQYYEEEERQRGNFPDRFSGHQFPNYSSELNVNALLLGDSALYLCASSLVRDREETQYFGPGTRLLVL.

This sequence joins TRBV4-1 and TRBJ2-7; the match to TRBD2 covers 14 bases. The CDR3 is 14 residues long. V dropped 3 bases and J dropped 6; count of bases not matched to a gene: 1. Germline V gene lookup returns CDR1 MGHRA and CDR2 YSYEKL. The CDR3 region is CASSQGLAGVEQYF. DNA of the CDR3: TGCGCCAGCAGCCAGGGACTAGCGGGAGTCGAGCAGTACTTC.

This clone showed up just a few times. The chain links TRBV30 to TRBJ2-2; possibly TRBD2 for D (5 bases). The CDR3 length is 16 residues. V was shortened by 5 bases and J by 4 bases, with 20 bases between the two germline ends. Germline lookup yields CDR1 GTSNPN and CDR2 SVGIG (reference sequence). CDR3 DNA: TGTGCCTGGGCTGGATGGTCGGGAAGCAGCACCGGGGAGCTGTTTTTT. Translated, it gives CAWAGWSGSSTGELFF.

The gene calls are TRBV19 and TRBJ1-1; D is unresolved. The CDR3 is 11 amino acids. Germline values: CDR1 LNHDA, CDR2 SQIVND (reference sequence). V lost 10 bases and J lost 1, with 7 bases in between. The CDR3 region is CATRTNTEAFF. CDR3 DNA sequence: TGTGCCACCAGGACGAACACTGAAGCTTTCTTT.

This chain links TRBV15 with TRBJ1-2; 12 nucleotides line up with TRBD1. J was trimmed by 6 bases and V by 3 bases; bases with no gene match: 8. CDR3 length: 16 amino acids. Germline CDR1 is LNHNV and CDR2 is YYDKDF (reference sequence). In DNA form, the CDR3 reads TGTGCCACCAGCAGCGGGACAGGGGGCGCCTTTGATGGCTACACCTTC. Translated: CATSSGTGGAFDGYTF. The full variable domain, its missing parts supplied by reference TRBV15 and TRBJ1-2, is DAMVIQNPRYQVTQFGKPVTLSCSQTLNHNVMYWYQQKSSQAPKLLFHYYDKDFNNEADTPDNFQSRRPNTSFCFLDIRSPGLGDTAMYLCATSSGTGGAFDGYTFGSGTRLTVV.